A single sample is the source of the 12 T cell receptor beta chains below, sequenced in a study of blood T cell repertoires in COVID-19 (dated by TCRdb to the early 2020s). The library was generated by the immunoSEQ multiplex PCR assay. TCRdb re-hosts the immuneACCESS table, in-frame sequences only. Its copies lack some clones; in the studies checked, an unresolved V gene accounts for under half of them, and the cause for the rest is not known. The table for this sample lists about 100,000 clones; approximately 91% of them were counted only once. Of the sample, around a sixth is held by the ten largest clones. Sequencing was done on a sample of peripheral blood. These receptors all stem from a man between 50 and 59 years old with acute or convalescent COVID-19.

V usage is TRBV7-2 and J usage is TRBJ2-5, with a tentative D call TRBD1 (6 bases). Germline V lookup: CDR1 SGHTA, CDR2 FQGNSA. The CDR3 has 16 residues. V was cut by 0 bases and J by 2 bases, with 13 bases left in between. In DNA, the CDR3 is TGTGCCAGCAGCTTAGCGCGAGGGGGAATACAAGAGACCCAGTACTTC. Translation: CASSLARGGIQETQYF.

This chain links TRBV3-1 (or the pseudogene TRBV3-2) with TRBJ2-3, with 10 nucleotides matching TRBD2. Trimming at V came to 3 bases and at J to 5 bases, leaving 11 bases not matched to a gene. Germline V gives CDR1 LGHDT, CDR2 YNNKEL (reference sequence). The CDR3 sequence is 17 residues long. As DNA, the CDR3 is TGTGCCAGCAGCCAGACATCTAGCGGGGGCGAAGTAGATACGCAGTATTTT. Its translation is CASSQTSSGGEVDTQYF.

DNA of the CDR3: TGTGCCAGCAGCCAAGTGGGGGCCCAGGGGAACTATGGCTACACCTTC. It is translated as CASSQVGAQGNYGYTF. V gene TRBV3-1 (or the pseudogene TRBV3-2) combines with J gene TRBJ1-2; maybe TRBD1 (6 bases). CDR3 length: 16 amino acids. V lost 1 base to trimming and J lost 2 bases, with 14 bases between them. Germline assignment: CDR1 LGHDT and CDR2 YNNKEL (reference sequence).

This sequence joins TRBV6-5 and TRBJ2-1; maybe TRBD1 (6 bases). Germline CDR1 reads MNHEY; CDR2 reads SVGAGI. V gave up 5 bases and J gave up 5 bases, with 16 bases separating them. The CDR3 covers 15 residues. The CDR3: CASSTNGDIHNEQFF. The CDR3 DNA is TGTGCCAGCAGTACGAACGGGGACATACACAATGAGCAGTTCTTC.

The chain combines TRBV6-6 with TRBJ1-2; D uncertain. This CDR3 comprises 12 residues. Deletions cut 8 bases from V and 6 bases from J, with 13 bases between. The germline V gene encodes CDR1 MNHNY and CDR2 SVGAGI (reference sequence). In DNA form, the CDR3 reads TGTGCCAGCTCTCGCGGAGGCGATGGCTACACCTTC. This codes for CASSRGGDGYTF.

The chain couples TRBV6-2 or TRBV6-3 to TRBJ1-2; tentative D call: TRBD1 (5 bases). The germline V gene encodes CDR1 MNHEY and CDR2 SVGEGT. The CDR3 length is 14 residues. V was pared by 0 bases and J by 8 bases, with 13 bases between. CDR3 region: CASSYSTRQGGYTF. CDR3 DNA: TGTGCCAGCAGTTACTCGACTCGGCAGGGAGGCTACACCTTC.

The rearrangement uses TRBV6-1 and TRBJ2-5; the D gene is possibly TRBD1 (6 bases). The germline V gene has CDR1 MNHNS and CDR2 SASEGT. The CDR3 loop spans 15 amino acids. The V end lost 3 bases, the J end lost 5 bases, and 16 bases lay between the germline ends. The CDR3 bases are TGTGCCAGCAGTGATAGCCAGGGGCTGTGGGAGACCCAGTACTTC. Translation gives CASSDSQGLWETQYF.

This chain joins TRBV18 and TRBJ1-5, with D unclear. This CDR3 comprises 15 residues. The V gene's germline CDR1 is KGHSH and CDR2 LQKENI. The ends were cut back, 5 bases at V and 5 bases at J, with 16 bases in the middle. The CDR3 sequence: CASSKVEVIDQPQHF. The DNA for the CDR3 is TGTGCCAGCTCAAAAGTAGAAGTGATCGATCAGCCCCAGCATTTT. Using reference TRBV18 and TRBJ1-5 for the parts outside the CDR3, the full variable domain is NAGVMQNPRHLVRRRGQEARLRCSPMKGHSHVYWYRQLPEEGLKFMVYLQKENIIDESGMPKERFSAEFPKEGPSILRIQQVVRGDSAAYFCASSKVEVIDQPQHFGDGTRLSIL.

The genes are TRBV18 and TRBJ2-5; 9 nucleotides line up with TRBD1. J lost 1 base, V lost 1 base, and 7 bases had no gene match. CDR1 KGHSH and CDR2 LQKENI come from the germline V gene. The CDR3 is 17 residues long. The CDR3 coding sequence is TGTGCCAGCTCACCACTCCGACAGGGGGGGGCCCAAGAGACCCAGTACTTC. The encoded protein is CASSPLRQGGAQETQYF.

This rearrangement joins TRBV19 to TRBJ2-7; TRBD1 matches 8 bases. Trimming cost V 5 bases and J 6 bases; bases outside gene matches: 12. CDR1 LNHDA and CDR2 SQIVND come from the germline V gene (reference sequence). The CDR3 runs 15 residues. This CDR3 is CASSGSTGDSVEQYF. DNA of the CDR3: TGTGCCAGTAGTGGATCGACAGGGGATTCAGTCGAGCAGTACTTC.

The V call is TRBV7-2, the J call TRBJ1-4, with a tentative D call TRBD1 (6 bases). This CDR3 is 15 amino acids long. Trimming stripped 4 bases from V and 5 bases from J, with 14 bases between. The germline V gene encodes CDR1 SGHTA and CDR2 FQGNSA. CDR3: CASSSAGASNEKLFF. The CDR3 DNA is TGTGCCAGCAGCTCAGCGGGGGCTAGCAATGAAAAACTGTTTTTT. Supplemented by reference TRBV7-2 and TRBJ1-4, the full variable domain reads GAGVSQSPSNKVTEKGKDVELRCDPISGHTALYWYRQSLGQGLEFLIYFQGNSAPDKSGLPSDRFSAERTGGSVSTLTIQRTQQEDSAVYLCASSSAGASNEKLFFGSGTQLSVL.

The chain employs TRBV28 and TRBJ1-5; D might be TRBD1 (5 bases). Germline assignment: CDR1 MDHEN and CDR2 SYDVKM. The CDR3 extends over 15 amino acids. V dropped 7 bases and J dropped 5 bases, with 18 bases sitting between them. The CDR3 reads CASTSLGGEHQPQHF. For the CDR3, the DNA is TGTGCCAGCACCTCCCTGGGAGGGGAGCATCAGCCCCAGCATTTT. Based on the CDR3 plus reference TRBV28 and TRBJ1-5, the full variable domain is DVKVTQSSRYLVKRTGEKVFLECVQDMDHENMFWYRQDPGLGLRLIYFSYDVKMKEKGDIPEGYSVSREKKERFSLILESASTNQTSMYLCASTSLGGEHQPQHFGDGTRLSIL.